This T cell receptor (beta chain) was sequenced during a study of cytomegalovirus exposure and HLA in healthy donors. Sequenced by immunoSEQ multiplex PCR; TCRdb stores in-frame clones only, minus some. This sample has 120,000 to 150,000 clones, with about nine tenths found just once. CDR1 and CDR2 from the germline V gene are SGHVS and FQNEAQ. Trimming left V 5 bases short and J 4 bases short, with 12 bases between. The CDR3 runs 14 residues. This clone was observed a few times. The specimen was PBMCs. V usage is TRBV7-8 and J usage is TRBJ1-5; no clear D. The receptor was isolated from a young man in good health and CMV-seropositive. In DNA, the CDR3 is TGTGCCAGCAGCAAGAGGACTTTGAATCAGCCCCAGCATTTT. It translates to CASSKRTLNQPQHF.